The rows below give T cell receptor beta chains drawn from one sample of a study of blood T cell repertoires in COVID-19. Only in-frame clones appear in the TCRdb table, and some are missing; sequencing was by immunoSEQ multiplex PCR. The data contain around 260,000 clones, around 84% of them singletons. The sample was peripheral blood. The receptors shown here come from a man in his fifties or sixties with acute or convalescent COVID-19. The CDR3 runs from the conserved cysteine through the conserved F or W. A D gene is named only where the DNA matches it firmly. Expanded clones get a size class; other rows say once, few or many, or leave the size out.

d_call | j_call | v_call | clone_size | cdr3_aa | cdr3_nt
TRBD2 | TRBJ2-2 | TRBV27 | - | CASASGGLAGPGELFF | TGTGCCAGCGCCTCTGGGGGACTAGCGGGACCCGGGGAGCTGTTTTTT
- | TRBJ2-1 | TRBV2 | once | CASTGQRVGGEQFF | TGTGCCAGCACGGGACAGCGGGTCGGCGGTGAGCAGTTCTTC
TRBD1 | TRBJ1-5 | TRBV28 | few | CASSSGQGNQPQHF | TGTGCCAGCAGCTCGGGACAGGGCAATCAGCCCCAGCATTTT
- | TRBJ2-5 | TRBV5-4 | - | CASSQGLPAGETQYF | TGTGCCAGCAGTCAAGGACTGCCCGCGGGGGAGACCCAGTACTTC
- | TRBJ2-3 | TRBV29-1 | - | CSVRRGIGTDTQYF | TGCAGCGTTCGCAGGGGAATTGGCACAGATACGCAGTATTTT
- | TRBJ2-1 | TRBV6-6 | once | CASSPRTKFNEQFF | TGTGCCAGCAGTCCCCGGACTAAGTTCAATGAGCAGTTCTTC
- | TRBJ2-7 | TRBV28 | - | CASSLVAAGHSYEQYF | TGTGCCAGCAGTTTAGTCGCAGCGGGACACTCCTACGAGCAGTACTTC
- | TRBJ1-4 | TRBV6-1 | - | CASSERGAGEKLFF | TGTGCCAGCAGTGAGCGGGGGGCAGGTGAAAAACTGTTTTTT
TRBD1 | TRBJ1-1 | TRBV10-3 | - | CAISGRDRGNTEAFF | TGTGCCATCAGTGGCCGGGACAGGGGAAACACTGAAGCTTTCTTT
- | TRBJ1-1 | TRBV5-1 | - | CASSGGAGIGTEAFF | TGCGCCAGCAGCGGGGGGGCCGGAATCGGCACTGAAGCTTTCTTT
- | TRBJ2-2 | TRBV11-2 | - | CATPNREEHRGAVF | TGTGCCACCCCCAACCGGGAAGAACACCGGGGAGCTGTTTTT
- | TRBJ2-3 | TRBV5-1 | few | CASGNPTGTDTQYF | TGCGCCAGCGGGAACCCGACAGGCACAGATACGCAGTATTTT
- | TRBJ1-2 | TRBV9 | - | CASSVVPGGNYGYTF | TGTGCCAGCAGCGTAGTCCCGGGGGGGAACTATGGCTACACCTTC
- | TRBJ1-1 | TRBV7-2 | - | CASSLAGGRNTEAFF | TGTGCCAGCAGCTTAGCCGGGGGACGGAACACTGAAGCTTTCTTT
TRBD1 | TRBJ2-7 | TRBV5-5 | - | CASSLDGAGGNYEQYF | TGTGCCAGCAGCTTGGACGGGGCAGGGGGCAACTACGAGCAGTACTTC
- | TRBJ1-2 | TRBV6-5 | - | CASKRQVVNYGYTF | TGTGCCAGCAAAAGACAGGTGGTTAACTATGGCTACACCTTC
- | TRBJ2-1 | TRBV5-1 | - | CASSLSTSGYEQFF | TGCGCCAGCAGCTTGAGCACGTCGGGGTATGAGCAGTTCTTC
TRBD2 | TRBJ2-5 | TRBV19 | - | CASSLTSGRFGETQYF | TGTGCCAGTAGTTTGACTAGCGGGAGATTCGGGGAGACCCAGTACTTC
- | TRBJ2-5 | TRBV5-1 | - | CASSPGLSPQSIVYF | TGCGCCAGCAGCCCGGGACTCAGCCCCCAATCGATTGTTTACTTC
- | TRBJ2-7 | TRBV19 | once | CASSIAGSEQYF | TGTGCCAGTAGTATCGCAGGTTCCGAGCAGTACTTC
TRBD2 | TRBJ2-5 | TRBV5-1 | - | CASSLGLGGGETQYF | TGCGCCAGCAGCTTGGGACTAGGCGGGGGGGAGACCCAGTACTTC
- | TRBJ1-6 | TRBV9 | - | CASSVDRASSYNSPLHF | TGTGCCAGCAGCGTAGACAGGGCGAGCTCCTATAATTCACCCCTCCACTTT
TRBD2 | TRBJ2-1 | TRBV19 | once | CASSIAGGNNQQFF | TGTGCCAGTAGTATAGCGGGAGGGAACAATCAGCAGTTCTTC
- | TRBJ2-1 | TRBV15 | - | CATSRVVGANEQFF | TGTGCCACCAGCAGAGTGGTGGGGGCGAATGAGCAGTTCTTC
- | TRBJ2-1 | TRBV4-3 | - | CASSHRTGVGEQFF | TGCGCCAGCAGCCATCGGACTGGGGTCGGTGAGCAGTTCTTC
- | TRBJ2-1 | TRBV27 | - | CASSFGSGSEQFF | TGTGCCAGCAGTTTTGGAAGCGGAAGTGAGCAGTTCTTC
- | TRBJ1-4 | TRBV12-5 | once | CASGFEPIGQSNEKLFF | TGTGCTAGTGGTTTTGAACCAATCGGACAGTCTAATGAAAAACTGTTTTTT
- | TRBJ1-3 | TRBV6-5 | - | CASSYRPGSGNTIYF | TGTGCCAGCAGTTACCGCCCGGGGTCCGGAAACACCATATATTTT
- | TRBJ2-7 | TRBV29-1 | - | CSVEDPWTGPGGEQYF | TGCAGCGTTGAAGACCCATGGACTGGGCCAGGAGGCGAGCAGTACTTC
- | TRBJ1-1 | TRBV7-3 | - | CASSLSGIRANTEAFF | TGTGCCAGCAGCTTATCGGGGATACGGGCTAACACTGAAGCTTTCTTT
- | TRBJ1-6 | TRBV19 | - | CASSPRGNSPLHF | TGTGCCAGTAGTCCTAGGGGGAATTCACCCCTCCACTTT
TRBD2 | TRBJ2-7 | TRBV6-5 | - | CASSTLAGGTYEQYF | TGTGCCAGCAGCACACTAGCGGGAGGCACCTACGAGCAGTACTTC
- | TRBJ2-2 | TRBV6-5 | - | CASSYSKPGELFF | TGTGCCAGCAGTTACTCGAAGCCCGGGGAGCTGTTTTTT